This TCR beta chain came from a study of blood T cell repertoires in COVID-19. Study context: Whether acute or convalescent, the COVID-19 samples came from the United States, Italy and Spain. T cells, B-cell-depleted T cells, or PBMCs provided the cDNA or gDNA that served as material.

Germline V gives CDR1 SNHLY, CDR2 FYNNEI. The V and J ends lost 6 bases and 0 bases respectively, with 8 bases between them. This CDR3 has 13 residues. Authors' methods: Quantification of nucleated cells was approximated via reference gene primer amplification. Sequenced by immunoSEQ multiplex PCR; TCRdb stores in-frame clones only, minus some. Clonal size and the V and J genes are those of that table, whereas D and trimming came from the DNA. The profile shows 90,000 to 130,000 clones, about 85% of them singletons. Material: peripheral blood. This TCR derives from a human donor in a cohort sampled during active COVID-19. This chain links TRBV2 with TRBJ1-1, with a possible D match to TRBD1 (5 bases). The CDR3 nucleotides read TGTGCCAGCAGGACAGATTTGAACACTGAAGCTTTCTTT. This sequence encodes CASRTDLNTEAFF.